The following is a T cell receptor beta chain sequence with its context. Its antigen is not identified. These data belong to a study of siplizumab effects on memory and regulatory T cells. Whole-study findings and limits: Mappable alloreactive CD4+ clones were on average around 69% Treg-derived with siplizumab, around 25% in controls.

The assay looked at some 93,000 TCR templates in each sample. Measured with immunoSEQ multiplex PCR; TCRdb has only the in-frame clones, and not every one. The sample lists 50,000 to 60,000 clones, about 90% seen once, with roughly 0.35% in the top ten. Looked up from germline, CDR1 is ENHRY and CDR2 is SYGVKD. The CDR3 runs 16 residues. Losses at the gene ends were 6 bases for V and 7 bases for J; bases not matched to a gene: 12. The receptor comes from a human donor in good health. This rearrangement joins TRBV10-3 to TRBJ2-3; 11 bases are a match to TRBD2. Sequenced sample: naive CD8+ T cells sorted from blood. The CDR3 is CAIRVFGLAGGNTQYF. The CDR3 DNA follows: TGTGCCATCAGGGTCTTCGGACTAGCGGGTGGCAATACGCAGTATTTT.